The 19 T cell receptor beta chains below come from one sample, sequenced in a study of tumor-infiltrating lymphocytes in primary liver carcinoma. TCR beta cDNA was prepared out of about 530 ng total RNA by means of a constant-region primer. Libraries of TCR beta came from three nested multiplex PCR rounds with slightly modified ARM-PCR. The first two PCR rounds used TRBV1-TRBV30 forward primers with a C-beta reverse primer, roughly 10 cycles each. TCRdb used MiXCR to reprocess the multiplex PCR reads, holding one entry per CDR3 protein. Here the sample spans a few hundred thousand distinct CDR3 sequences, around three fifths being singletons. The authors took blood RNA from unsorted whole blood and also extracted germline DNA. The specimen sequenced was peripheral blood. The receptors stem from a woman aged 25 to 39 with primary liver carcinoma and hepatitis B virus infection.

This clonotype appeared once. The germline gene is not matched at one end of the junction; a read error may be the cause. The chain uses TRBV12-3 or TRBV12-4 and TRBJ1-1, with D unclear. This CDR3 has 15 residues. CDR3 nucleotides: TGTGCCAGTAGCTACTCATTGAGTGAAGGCACTAAAGCTTTCTTT. It yields the protein CASSYSLSEGTKAFF.

With regard to this clonotype: This may be a read error, as it is one base from a much larger clone. The rearrangement links TRBV6-5 to TRBJ1-6, with D unclear. The CDR3 is 14 residues long. V was trimmed by 7 bases and J by 5 bases, leaving 12 bases between them. The germline V gene encodes CDR1 MNHEY and CDR2 SVGAGI. DNA for the CDR3: TGTGCCAGCAAGGACGGGATGCATAATTCACCCCTCCACTTT. Protein: CASKDGMHNSPLHF.

For this clonotype: Compared with germline, one end of the junction differs, possibly owing to a read error. The gene calls are TRBV11-1 and TRBJ2-1; TRBD2 matches 9 bases. This CDR3 comprises 13 residues. Germline V CDR1 and CDR2: SGHAT, FQDESV (reference sequence). The CDR3 coding sequence is TGTGCCTGCAGCTTGGGGACTAGCAATGAACAGTTCTTC. Amino acid sequence: CACSLGTSNEQFF.

For this clonotype: A read error may explain this, as a much larger clone is one base away. This chain uses TRBV12-3 or TRBV12-4 with TRBJ1-4, with 9 bases identical to TRBD1. The length of the CDR3 is 17 residues. V lost 6 bases, J lost 1 base, and 9 bases stayed unmatched. In DNA form, the CDR3 reads TGTGCCAGCAGAACAGGGGGCACACCCCGAACTAATGAAAAACTGTTTTTT. This sequence encodes CASRTGGTPRTNEKLFF.

This clonotype has a handful of counts. Since a much larger clone is just one base distant, this may be a read error. V is TRBV11-1 and J is TRBJ2-7, with D uncertain. Germline V CDR1 and CDR2: SGHAT, FQDESV (reference sequence). This CDR3 contains 15 residues. The CDR3 here is CACSHDKGASYEQYF. The CDR3 nucleotides are TGTGCCTGCAGCCACGACAAAGGAGCCTCCTACGAGCAGTACTTC.

Remarks on this clonotype: A much larger clone differs from this one at a single base, so this may be a read error. V usage is TRBV4-3 and J usage is TRBJ1-5; D not certain. The CDR3 has 16 amino acids. Germline V gives CDR1 LGHNA, CDR2 YSLEER. The CDR3 coding sequence is TGCACCAGCAGCCAGAAAGCGGGGAAATGGAATCAGCCCCAGCATTTT. Residues: CTSSQKAGKWNQPQHF.

Points on this clonotype: The CDR3 end shows no conserved phenylalanine or tryptophan, and so a read error is likely. V is TRBV11-2 and J is TRBJ2-3; D is unclear. The V end was cut by 9 bases, the J end by 1 base, with 8 bases between. From germline, CDR1 is SGHAT and CDR2 FQNNGV. This CDR3 has 12 residues. In nucleotides, the CDR3 is TGTGCCAGTGCATGGTGCACAGATACGCAGTATTCT. Residues: CASAWCTDTQYS.

Regarding this clonotype: A single base separates this from a much larger clone, so it may be a read error. CDR3 coding DNA: TGTGCCAACAGTTTCGGCCAGCTAGGGAACACTGAAGCTTTCTTT. It yields the protein CANSFGQLGNTEAFF. This chain links TRBV12-3 or TRBV12-4 with TRBJ1-1; D gene ambiguous. There are 15 residues in the CDR3.

The sample holds one count of this clonotype. The chain is built from TRBV30 and TRBJ1-5; tentative D call: TRBD1 (5 bases). CDR1 is GTSNPN and CDR2 is SVGIG in the germline V gene (reference sequence). There are 15 residues in the CDR3. The V and J ends lost 3 bases and 6 bases respectively, with 18 bases between them. CDR3 residues: CAWSQFGSTGQPQHF. CDR3 DNA: TGTGCCTGGAGCCAGTTCGGCAGCACAGGTCAGCCCCAGCATTTT.

V usage is TRBV4-1 and J usage is TRBJ1-1, with D maybe TRBD1 (5 bases). The CDR3 has 14 amino acids. Germline-derived CDR1 and CDR2 are MGHRA and YSYEKL. Trimming removed 6 bases at V and 4 bases at J, with 15 bases between. This CDR3 reads CASRDIGEGTEAFF. The CDR3 DNA reads TGCGCCAGCAGAGACATAGGGGAGGGCACTGAAGCTTTCTTT.

As concerns this clonotype: It may be a read error: a sequence one base away is much more abundant. V and J are TRBV29-1 and TRBJ2-1, with a possible D match to TRBD1 (7 bases). The CDR3 contains 14 residues. Trimming took 3 bases from V and 4 from J, leaving 13 bases between them. Germline V lookup: CDR1 SQVTM, CDR2 ANQGSEA. CDR3 nucleotide sequence: TGCAGCGTTGACCCCCAGGGGGGATACAATGAGCAGTTCTTC. It is translated as CSVDPQGGYNEQFF.

As regards this clonotype: A much larger clone lies one base from this, so it may be a read error. CDR3 sequence: CASSSGGSSVGVRTDTQYF. CDR3 nucleotides: TGTGCCAGCAGCTCTGGGGGAAGCTCTGTTGGAGTCCGCACAGATACGCAGTATTTT. The rearrangement links TRBV11-1 to TRBJ2-3; D may be TRBD1 or TRBD2 (5 bases each). The CDR3 consists of 19 residues. The V end lost 4 bases, the J end lost 1 base, and 24 bases lay between the germline ends. CDR1 and CDR2 (germline): SGHAT, FQDESV (reference sequence).

Many counts were recorded for this clonotype. J is TRBJ1-3 and V is TRBV11-3; no reliable D call. The CDR3 covers 15 residues. V lost 5 bases to trimming and J lost 4 bases, with 15 bases between them. Germline-derived CDR1 and CDR2 are SGHNT and YENEEA. CDR3 DNA: TGTGCCAGCAGCCCAGGAATTCCGTCCGGAAACACCATATATTTT. This sequence encodes CASSPGIPSGNTIYF. The variable domain in full, with the rest retrieved from reference TRBV11-3 and TRBJ1-3, is EAGVVQSPRYKIIEKKQPVAFWCNPISGHNTLYWYLQNLGQGPELLIRYENEEAVDDSQLPKDRFSAERLKGVDSTLKIQPAELGDSAVYLCASSPGIPSGNTIYFGEGSWLTVV.

Regarding this clonotype: One end of the junction is discordant with germline, which a read error may explain. The chain uses TRBV11-2 and TRBJ2-1, with D perhaps matching TRBD2 (7 bases). The CDR3 contains 15 residues. The V gene's germline CDR1 is SGHAT and CDR2 FQNNGV. CDR3 nucleotide sequence: TGTGCCAGCAGTTTAGGGGGGAGGGCCGGGGATGAGCATTTCTTC. Encoded protein: CASSLGGRAGDEHFF.

The chain couples TRBV28 to TRBJ2-2; 7 bases are a match to TRBD1. Germline loops: CDR1 MDHEN, CDR2 SYDVKM. V dropped 8 bases and J dropped 0; count of bases not matched to a gene: 6. The CDR3 contains 15 residues. The CDR3 sequence: CASQLGGANTGELFF. CDR3 bases: TGTGCCAGCCAGTTAGGGGGCGCGAACACCGGGGAGCTGTTTTTT.

This clonotype was observed many times. The V call is TRBV4-3, the J call TRBJ2-3; D uncertain. Trimming stripped 0 bases from V and 4 bases from J, with 5 bases between. CDR1 LGHNA and CDR2 YSLEER come from the germline V gene. There are 13 residues in the CDR3. The CDR3 loop is CASSQDSPDTQYF. For the CDR3, the DNA is TGCGCCAGCAGCCAAGACAGCCCAGATACGCAGTATTTT.

A word on this clonotype: A much larger clone differs by one base, so this may be a read error. The chain combines TRBV12-3 or TRBV12-4 with TRBJ2-1; tentatively, D is TRBD2 (6 bases). The length of the CDR3 is 15 residues. V gave up 3 bases and J gave up 8 bases, with 17 bases separating them. The CDR3 sequence is CASSFSSEKGDEQFF. The CDR3 DNA reads as TGTGCCAGCAGTTTTTCTAGCGAGAAAGGGGATGAGCAGTTCTTC.

A note on this clonotype: At one of its ends the junction is not consistent with the germline gene, which may arise from a read error. The chain uses TRBV6-5 and TRBJ1-1; D remains unclear. CDR3 length: 14 residues. The germline gives CDR1 MNHEY, CDR2 SVGAGI. The chain's CDR3 is CANSYSGSGTEAFF. In nucleotides, the CDR3 is TGTGCCAACAGTTACTCGGGTTCCGGCACTGAAGCTTTCTTT.

This clonotype was found once. The conserved phenylalanine or tryptophan is not found at the CDR3 terminus, so this likely reflects a read error. The chain is built from TRBV6-6 and TRBJ2-7; 10 positions match TRBD1. CDR3 size: 15 residues. V lost 2 bases and J lost 3; bases outside the gene matches: 4. CDR1 is MNHNY, CDR2 SVGAGI, per germline (reference sequence). CDR3 in amino acids: CASSYTGQGVYEQYL. The CDR3 region has the DNA TGTGCCAGCAGTTACACCGGACAGGGGGTCTACGAGCAGTACTTA.